The entry below gives a single T cell receptor beta chain sequence along with its context. The target antigen is unknown. The same CDR3 arises from other DNA sequences in this sample as well. Germline loops: CDR1 MGHRA, CDR2 YSYEKL. The V gene end was trimmed by 3 bases and the J gene end by 2 bases; junction bases not matched to a gene: 2. The CDR3 is made up of 14 amino acids. Participating donors were healthy, HIV-negative adults free of recent acute infections or vaccinations. The donor cohort consisted entirely of Caucasian adults residing in Nashville, Tennessee. This entry is derived from a study of shared clonotypes between healthy human individuals. Study observations and caveats: Blood was the sole source, and tissue repertoires probably differ.

Here immunoSEQ multiplex PCR was the method, and the copy in TCRdb shows in-frame clones only, minus some. This table holds 2 million to 2.5 million clones, about 94% found once. The chain couples TRBV4-1 to TRBJ2-3; 7 bases are shared with TRBD2. Sequenced input: naive CD4+ T cells sorted from blood. Subset described: CD45RA+ positively selected. The receptor comes from a man aged 18 to 35 in good health. As DNA, the CDR3 is TGCGCCAGCAGCCAGGGGGGGTCCACAGATACGCAGTATTTT. Its protein is CASSQGGSTDTQYF.